This entry describes one T cell receptor (beta chain). Its antigen remains unidentified. Germline V gene lookup returns CDR1 MNHNY and CDR2 SVGAGI (reference sequence). The V gene end was trimmed by 5 bases and the J gene end by 8 bases; junction bases not matched to a gene: 2. The CDR3 contains 11 residues. The sample originates from a study of cytomegalovirus exposure and HLA in healthy donors. The overall study: Previous work identified roughly 120 million unique TCR beta sequences from about 179 million T cells.

PCR employed 60 Vbeta and 13 Jbeta primers. TCRdb keeps only in-frame clones here, not all; method: immunoSEQ multiplex PCR. In the table there are about 140,000 clones, around 80% of which are singletons. Study conclusions and caveats: Donors were assumed by presence/absence analyses to have roughly uniform sequencing depth. The study flagged roughly 150 TCR beta chains as cytomegalovirus-associated. Highly shared variants forming one cluster were likely a sequencing artifact.

This sequence joins TRBV6-6 and TRBJ1-1; 7 bases align to TRBD1. Sample: PBMCs. The origin of this receptor is a man aged 40-49 years in good health and CMV-seropositive. CDR3 sequence reads: CASSQQGEAFF. CDR3 bases: TGTGCCAGCAGTCAACAGGGGGAAGCTTTCTTT.